This TCR beta chain was recorded in a study of cytomegalovirus exposure and HLA in healthy donors (dated by TCRdb to 2016 to 2017). At the level of the whole study: According to a later analysis, one platform produced both the 120 validation repertoires and the roughly 650 repertoires of the first cohort. The study was designed to test whether signatures of past pathogen exposure could be identified by cataloging public T cell receptors. In addition to the first cohort of hundreds of subjects, a separate validation cohort of approximately 120 different subjects was used. To predict cytomegalovirus infection status, the study combined high-throughput TCR immunosequencing, statistical association of individual TCRs with disease status, and machine learning. What the research found in general, with its limitations: The authors suggested that the approach could potentially be extended to other disease states and immunological phenotypes. Subsequent analysis determined that TCRs grouped into clusters in the first cohort also showed a tendency toward co-occurrence across the 120 validation repertoires, and 90% to 95% of cluster scores exceeded 0. Cytomegalovirus status was reported to be diagnosed by the classifier with high specificity and sensitivity in both the original and validation cohorts. Across donors, most TCR sequences were observed very rarely, whereas some public TCRs were present in many individuals. The study gave a list of more than 150 TCR beta chains associated with cytomegalovirus. The validation cohort had no HLA typing available for a later analysis, so co-occurrence within that cohort was assessed over all 110 or so repertoires. In vitro tests confirmed that three of the cytomegalovirus-associated TCR beta chains recognize cytomegalovirus antigens.

Separate from the roughly 700-subject first cohort, the validation cohort of roughly 110 subjects was the group to which the donors belonged. Libraries were prepared through the immunoSEQ multiplex PCR assay. Per the authors' processing: To diagnose cytomegalovirus status from the catalog of TCR beta chain sequences, a statistical classification framework was built. In its TCRdb copy, this immuneACCESS table keeps in-frame sequences only and misses some clones. Where compared with another copy, unresolved V genes explain less than half of these, and the others have no known cause. The V and J calls and clone size were taken over from that table, and D and trimming were inferred from the DNA. The sample table contains 150,000 or so clones; only one count was recorded for about 94% of them. The ten largest clones take up 1.5% to 2% of the sample. With respect to this clone: Its cognate antigen has yet to be identified. Base qualities were left out, and no much larger clone turns up one base away.

The CDR3 has 15 amino acids, counting the end cysteine and phenylalanine. The read is trimmed to its CDR3 DNA, 45 bases read in frame from base 1. V is pruned by 6 bases and J by 3 bases, leaving 3 bases of the junction without a gene match. CDR1 and CDR2 (SGHRS, YFSETQ) derive from the germline V gene. The chain was built from TRBV5-1 and TRBJ2-3, with 14 central nucleotides matching TRBD2. Sequenced: PBMCs. The TCR sequence derives from a man younger than 35 in good health and CMV-seropositive. The nucleotide sequence is TGCGCCAGCATGTGGACTAGCGGGAGGACAGATACGCAGTATTTT. Protein translation: CASMWTSGRTDTQYF.